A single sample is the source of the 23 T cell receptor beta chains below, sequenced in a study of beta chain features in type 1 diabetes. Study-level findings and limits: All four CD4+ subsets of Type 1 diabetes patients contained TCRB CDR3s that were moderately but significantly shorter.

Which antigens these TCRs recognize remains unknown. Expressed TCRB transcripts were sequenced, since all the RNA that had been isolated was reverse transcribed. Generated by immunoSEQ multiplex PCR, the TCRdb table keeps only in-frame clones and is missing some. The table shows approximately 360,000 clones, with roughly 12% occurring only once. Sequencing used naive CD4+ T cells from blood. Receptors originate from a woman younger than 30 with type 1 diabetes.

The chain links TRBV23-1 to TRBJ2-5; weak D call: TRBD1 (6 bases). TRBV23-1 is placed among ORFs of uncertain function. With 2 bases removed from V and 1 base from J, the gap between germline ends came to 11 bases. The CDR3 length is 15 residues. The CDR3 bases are TGCGCCAGCAGTCAAGTCCAGACAGGCCAAGAGACCCAGTACTTC. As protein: CASSQVQTGQETQYF.

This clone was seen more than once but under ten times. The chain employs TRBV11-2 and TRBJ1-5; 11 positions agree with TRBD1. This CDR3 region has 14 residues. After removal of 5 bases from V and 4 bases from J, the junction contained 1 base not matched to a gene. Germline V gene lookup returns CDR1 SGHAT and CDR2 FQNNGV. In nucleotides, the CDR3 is TGTGCCAGCAGCCGGGACAGGGGGAATCAGCCCCAGCATTTT. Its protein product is CASSRDRGNQPQHF.

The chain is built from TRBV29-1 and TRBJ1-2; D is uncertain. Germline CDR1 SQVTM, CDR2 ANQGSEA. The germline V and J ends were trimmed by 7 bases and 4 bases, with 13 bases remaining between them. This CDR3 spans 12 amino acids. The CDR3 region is CSARGPVYGYTF. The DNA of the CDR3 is TGCAGCGCCCGAGGGCCAGTCTATGGCTACACCTTC.

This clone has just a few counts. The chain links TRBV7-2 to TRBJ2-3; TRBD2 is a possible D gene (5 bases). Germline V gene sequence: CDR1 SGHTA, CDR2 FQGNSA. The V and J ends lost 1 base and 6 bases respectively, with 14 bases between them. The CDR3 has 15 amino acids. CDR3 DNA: TGTGCCAGCAGCTTAGTAGCGCCGGGCAGGGATACGCAGTATTTT. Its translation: CASSLVAPGRDTQYF.

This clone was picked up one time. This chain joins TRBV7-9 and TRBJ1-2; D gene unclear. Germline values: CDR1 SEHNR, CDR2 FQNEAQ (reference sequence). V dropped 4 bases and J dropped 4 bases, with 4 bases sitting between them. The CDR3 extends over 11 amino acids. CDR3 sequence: CASSSGYGYTF. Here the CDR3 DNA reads TGTGCCAGCAGCTCGGGCTATGGCTACACCTTC.

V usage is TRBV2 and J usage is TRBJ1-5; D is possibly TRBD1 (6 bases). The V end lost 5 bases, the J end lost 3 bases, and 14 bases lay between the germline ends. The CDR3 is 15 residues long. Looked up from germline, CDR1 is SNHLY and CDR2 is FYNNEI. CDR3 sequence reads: CASSYSGTSNQPQHF. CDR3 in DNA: TGTGCCAGCAGTTACTCCGGGACATCCAATCAGCCCCAGCATTTT.

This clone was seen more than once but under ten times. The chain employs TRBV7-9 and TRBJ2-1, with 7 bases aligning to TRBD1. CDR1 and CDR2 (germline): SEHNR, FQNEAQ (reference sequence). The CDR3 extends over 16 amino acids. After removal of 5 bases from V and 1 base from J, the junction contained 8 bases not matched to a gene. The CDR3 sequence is CASSRGGGGSYNEQFF. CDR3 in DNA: TGTGCCAGCAGCCGAGGGGGCGGCGGGTCCTACAATGAGCAGTTCTTC.

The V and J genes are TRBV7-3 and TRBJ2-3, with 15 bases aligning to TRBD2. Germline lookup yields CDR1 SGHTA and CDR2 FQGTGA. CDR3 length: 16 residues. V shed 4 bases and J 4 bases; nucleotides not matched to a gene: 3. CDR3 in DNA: TGTGCCAGCAGCTACGGACTAGCGGGAGGGCCAGATACGCAGTATTTT. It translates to CASSYGLAGGPDTQYF.

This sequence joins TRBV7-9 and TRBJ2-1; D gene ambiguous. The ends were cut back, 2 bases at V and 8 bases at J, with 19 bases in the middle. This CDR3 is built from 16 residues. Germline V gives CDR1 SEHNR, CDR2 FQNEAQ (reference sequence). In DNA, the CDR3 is TGTGCCAGCAGCTTACGGCGGAGCACCACACCAGATGAGCAGTTCTTC. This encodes CASSLRRSTTPDEQFF.

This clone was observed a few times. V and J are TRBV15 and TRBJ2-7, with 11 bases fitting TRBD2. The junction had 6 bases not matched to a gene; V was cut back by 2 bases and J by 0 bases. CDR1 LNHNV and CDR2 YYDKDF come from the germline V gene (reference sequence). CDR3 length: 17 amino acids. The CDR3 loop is CATSRTLAGASSYEQYF. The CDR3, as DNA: TGTGCCACCAGCAGAACACTAGCGGGGGCCAGCTCCTACGAGCAGTACTTC. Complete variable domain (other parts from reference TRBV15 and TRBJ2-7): DAMVIQNPRYQVTQFGKPVTLSCSQTLNHNVMYWYQQKSSQAPKLLFHYYDKDFNNEADTPDNFQSRRPNTSFCFLDIRSPGLGDTAMYLCATSRTLAGASSYEQYFGPGTRLTVT.

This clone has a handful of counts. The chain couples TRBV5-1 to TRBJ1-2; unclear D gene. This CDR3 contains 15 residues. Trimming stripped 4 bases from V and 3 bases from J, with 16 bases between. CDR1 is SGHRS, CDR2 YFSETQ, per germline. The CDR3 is CASSVTSGYDYGYTF. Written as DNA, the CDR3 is TGCGCCAGCAGCGTAACAAGCGGGTACGACTATGGCTACACCTTC.

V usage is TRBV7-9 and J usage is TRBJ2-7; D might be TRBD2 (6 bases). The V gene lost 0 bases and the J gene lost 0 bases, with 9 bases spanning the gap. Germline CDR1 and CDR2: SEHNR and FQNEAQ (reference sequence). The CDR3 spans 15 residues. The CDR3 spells CASSLARRDSYEQYF. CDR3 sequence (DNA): TGTGCCAGCAGCTTAGCGCGGCGGGACTCCTACGAGCAGTACTTC.

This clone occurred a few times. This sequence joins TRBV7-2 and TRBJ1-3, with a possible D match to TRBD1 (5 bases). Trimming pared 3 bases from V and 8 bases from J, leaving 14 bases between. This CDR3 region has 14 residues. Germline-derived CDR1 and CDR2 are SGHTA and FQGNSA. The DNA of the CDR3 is TGTGCCAGCAGCTTGGAGTTTTGGGGGGACACCATATATTTT. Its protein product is CASSLEFWGDTIYF.

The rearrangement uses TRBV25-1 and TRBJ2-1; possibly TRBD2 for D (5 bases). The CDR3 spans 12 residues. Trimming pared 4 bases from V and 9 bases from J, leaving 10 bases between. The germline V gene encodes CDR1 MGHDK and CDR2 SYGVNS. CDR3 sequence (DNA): TGTGCCAGCAGTGCGGGGTACGGTGAGCAGTTCTTC. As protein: CASSAGYGEQFF.

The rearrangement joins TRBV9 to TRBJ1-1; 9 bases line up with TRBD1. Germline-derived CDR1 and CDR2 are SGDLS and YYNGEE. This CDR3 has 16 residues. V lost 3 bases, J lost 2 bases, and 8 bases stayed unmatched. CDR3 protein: CASSAGDRELNTEAFF. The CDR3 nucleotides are TGTGCCAGCAGCGCCGGGGACAGGGAACTCAACACTGAAGCTTTCTTT.

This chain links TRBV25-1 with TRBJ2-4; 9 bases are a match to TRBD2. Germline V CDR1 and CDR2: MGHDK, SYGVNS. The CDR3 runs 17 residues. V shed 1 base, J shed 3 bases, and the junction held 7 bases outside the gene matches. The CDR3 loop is CASSEFGGGVVKNIQYF. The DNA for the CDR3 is TGTGCCAGCAGTGAATTCGGCGGGGGGGTCGTCAAAAACATTCAGTACTTC.

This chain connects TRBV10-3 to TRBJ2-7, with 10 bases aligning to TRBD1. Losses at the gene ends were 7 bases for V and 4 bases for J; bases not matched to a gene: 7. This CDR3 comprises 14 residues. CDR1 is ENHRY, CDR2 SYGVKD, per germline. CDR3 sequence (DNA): TGTGCCATCATGGGGACAGGGGATGGATACGAGCAGTACTTC. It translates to CAIMGTGDGYEQYF.

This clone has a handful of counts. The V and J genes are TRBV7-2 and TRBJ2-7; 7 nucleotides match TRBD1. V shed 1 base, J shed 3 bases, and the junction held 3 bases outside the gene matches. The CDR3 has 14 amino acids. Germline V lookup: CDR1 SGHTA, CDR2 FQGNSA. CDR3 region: CASSLGQGGYEQYF. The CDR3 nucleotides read TGTGCCAGCAGCTTAGGACAGGGTGGCTACGAGCAGTACTTC.

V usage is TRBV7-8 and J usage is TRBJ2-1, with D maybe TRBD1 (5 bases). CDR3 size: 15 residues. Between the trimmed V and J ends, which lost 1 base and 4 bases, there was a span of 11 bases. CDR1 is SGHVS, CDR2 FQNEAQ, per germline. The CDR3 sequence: CASSLGLGVYNEQFF. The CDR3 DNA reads TGTGCCAGCAGCTTAGGGTTAGGGGTTTACAATGAGCAGTTCTTC.

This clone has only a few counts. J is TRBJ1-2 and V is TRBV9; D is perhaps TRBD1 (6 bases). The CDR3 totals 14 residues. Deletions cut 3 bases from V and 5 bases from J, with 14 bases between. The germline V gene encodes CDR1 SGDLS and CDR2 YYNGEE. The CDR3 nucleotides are TGTGCCAGCAGCGCTGCTGGGGGCAGATATGGCTACACCTTC. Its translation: CASSAAGGRYGYTF. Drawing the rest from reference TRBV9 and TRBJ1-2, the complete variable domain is DSGVTQTPKHLITATGQRVTLRCSPRSGDLSVYWYQQSLDQGLQFLIQYYNGEERAKGNILERFSAQQFPDLHSELNLSSLELGDSALYFCASSAAGGRYGYTFGSGTRLTVV.

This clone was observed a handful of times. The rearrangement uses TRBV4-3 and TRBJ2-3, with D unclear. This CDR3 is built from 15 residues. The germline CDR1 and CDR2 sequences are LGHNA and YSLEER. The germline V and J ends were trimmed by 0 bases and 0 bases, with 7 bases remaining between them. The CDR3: CASSQEVRSTDTQYF. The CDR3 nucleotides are TGCGCCAGCAGCCAAGAGGTTCGGAGCACAGATACGCAGTATTTT.

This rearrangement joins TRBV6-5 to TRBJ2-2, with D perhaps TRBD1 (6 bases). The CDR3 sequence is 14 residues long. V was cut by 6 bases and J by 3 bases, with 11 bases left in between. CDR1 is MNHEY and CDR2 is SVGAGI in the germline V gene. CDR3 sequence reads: CASSRKGDTGELFF. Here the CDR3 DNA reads TGTGCCAGCAGCCGAAAGGGGGACACCGGGGAGCTGTTTTTT.

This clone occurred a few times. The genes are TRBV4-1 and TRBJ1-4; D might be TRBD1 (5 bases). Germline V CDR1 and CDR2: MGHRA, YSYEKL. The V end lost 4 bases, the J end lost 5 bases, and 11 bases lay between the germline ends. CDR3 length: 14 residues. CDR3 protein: CASSLTRGNEKLFF. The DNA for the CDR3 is TGCGCCAGCAGCCTAACCCGGGGGAATGAAAAACTGTTTTTT.